The entry that follows covers one T cell receptor (beta chain) sequence. Its antigen is as yet unknown. Vbeta (60) and Jbeta (13) primers were used in the PCR. Generated by immunoSEQ multiplex PCR, the TCRdb table keeps only in-frame clones and is missing some. Of around 120,000 clones in the sample, roughly 78% were seen once. This specimen comes from a study of cytomegalovirus exposure and HLA in healthy donors. Study as a whole: An early data release held tens of millions of unique TCRs from HLA-typed donors.

Germline values: CDR1 SEHNR, CDR2 FQNEAQ (reference sequence). This CDR3 comprises 19 residues. V was trimmed by 7 bases and J by 7 bases, leaving 35 bases between them. Study results and limitations: Earlier findings revealed that most TCR beta V segments proved productive either about 87% or about 30% of the time. A later analysis linked some 17,000 TCR beta sequences to HLA alleles at 0.05 false discovery rate. TCR beta V- and J-gene trimming was later associated with a missense DCLRE1C variant.

The sequence came from a woman aged 40-49 years in good health and CMV-seronegative. The sequencing sample was made of PBMCs. V gene TRBV7-9 combines with J gene TRBJ2-7, with D perhaps matching TRBD1 (6 bases). CDR3 loop: CASTPRCVTGPTCWNEQYF. The CDR3 bases are TGTGCCAGCACCCCGAGGTGTGTTACAGGGCCCACCTGTTGGAATGAGCAGTACTTC.